This note documents a single TCR beta chain sequence. The target antigen is unknown. These data are taken from a study of shared clonotypes between healthy human individuals. Study as a whole: CD4 naive and CD4 memory each took three plates per donor, while CD8 naive took two and CD8 memory one. Study observations and caveats: A handful of donors had 4% to 6.5% of their naive CD4 clonotypes in common.

V was trimmed by 1 base and J by 4 bases, leaving 16 bases between them. The CDR3 has 16 residues. Germline loops: CDR1 LGHNA, CDR2 YSLEER. Naive CD8 isolation took CD45RO-negative cells positively selected for CCR7 and excluded terminally differentiated effector memory CD45RA+ cells. Only in-frame clones appear in the TCRdb table, and some are missing; sequencing was by immunoSEQ multiplex PCR. The table includes millions of clones, about 95% detected once. The receptor was derived from a man between 18 and 29 years old in good health. The chain couples TRBV4-3 to TRBJ1-1; D is possibly TRBD1 (6 bases). Sequencing was carried out using naive CD8+ T cells sorted from blood. Here the CDR3 DNA reads TGCGCCAGCAGCCAAGTTTGGGGGGGCGCGGGCACTGAAGCTTTCTTT. Amino acids: CASSQVWGGAGTEAFF.